This T cell receptor beta chain comes out of a study of blood T cell repertoires in COVID-19. About the study: Collection of acute and convalescent COVID-19 samples took place in the United States, Italy and Spain.

V shed 5 bases and J shed 9 bases, with 16 bases lying between them. CDR1 is SEHNR and CDR2 is FQNEAQ in the germline V gene (reference sequence). This CDR3 has 13 amino acids. Using immunoSEQ multiplex PCR, the repertoire was profiled, and TCRdb retains in-frame clones only, with some absent. In the table there are 150,000 to 200,000 clones, 82% of which are singletons. The receptor was derived from a woman in her fifties or sixties with COVID-19, enrolled during active disease. Specimen: peripheral blood. This sequence joins TRBV7-9 and TRBJ1-1, with a tentative D call TRBD1 (6 bases). The CDR3 sequence: CASSPEGGVKAFF. DNA for the CDR3: TGTGCCAGCAGCCCAGAAGGGGGGGTTAAAGCTTTCTTT.